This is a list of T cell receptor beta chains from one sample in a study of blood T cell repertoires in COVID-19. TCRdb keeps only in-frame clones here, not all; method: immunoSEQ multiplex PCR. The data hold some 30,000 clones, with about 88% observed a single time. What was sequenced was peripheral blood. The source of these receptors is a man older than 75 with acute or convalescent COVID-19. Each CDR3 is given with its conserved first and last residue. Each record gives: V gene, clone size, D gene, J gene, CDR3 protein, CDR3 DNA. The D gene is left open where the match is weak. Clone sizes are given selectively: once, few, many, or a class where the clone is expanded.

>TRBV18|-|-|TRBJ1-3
CASSRYEGNTIYF
TGTGCCAGCTCGCGTTACGAAGGAAACACCATATATTTT
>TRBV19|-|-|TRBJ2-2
CASIPTGLSTGELFF
TGTGCCAGTATCCCGACAGGTTTAAGCACCGGGGAGCTGTTTTTT
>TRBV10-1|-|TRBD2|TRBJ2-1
CASSGIGRQPGTSGRTYNEQFF
TGCGCCAGCAGCGGTATCGGGCGGCAACCCGGGACTAGCGGGAGGACCTACAATGAGCAGTTCTTC
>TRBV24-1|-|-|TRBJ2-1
CATTSQSYNEQFF
TGTGCCACCACGAGTCAATCCTACAATGAGCAGTTCTTC
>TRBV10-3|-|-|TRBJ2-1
CAISESESSEQFF
TGTGCCATCAGTGAGTCAGAGTCTAGTGAGCAGTTCTTC
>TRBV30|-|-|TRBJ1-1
CAWSVSAGNEAFF
TGTGCCTGGAGTGTCTCGGCGGGGAATGAAGCTTTCTTT
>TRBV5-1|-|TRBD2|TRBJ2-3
CASSSGTSGLTDTQYF
TGCGCCAGCAGCTCCGGGACTAGCGGGTTAACAGATACGCAGTATTTT
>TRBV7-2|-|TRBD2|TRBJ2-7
CASSSGGLAGGISYEQYF
TGTGCCAGCAGCTCTGGAGGACTAGCGGGAGGGATTTCCTACGAGCAGTACTTC
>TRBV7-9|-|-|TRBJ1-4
CASSLAGSYEKLFF
TGTGCCAGCAGCTTGGCGGGGTCATATGAAAAACTGTTTTTT
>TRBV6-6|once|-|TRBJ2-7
CASSYFGTPSGEQYF
TGTGCCAGCAGTTACTTCGGGACACCTTCGGGAGAGCAGTACTTC
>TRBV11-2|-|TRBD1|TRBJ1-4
CASSLQGGAIEKLFF
TGTGCCAGCAGCTTACAGGGGGGCGCGATTGAAAAACTGTTTTTT
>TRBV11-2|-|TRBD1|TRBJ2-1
CASSTPTGGNEQFF
TGTGCCAGCAGCACCCCGACAGGGGGCAATGAGCAGTTCTTC
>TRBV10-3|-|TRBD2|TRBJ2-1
CAISEVAGNEQFF
TGTGCCATCAGTGAGGTAGCGGGAAATGAGCAGTTCTTC
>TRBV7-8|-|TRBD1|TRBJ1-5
CASSQDRAGNQPQHF
TGTGCCAGCAGCCAGGACAGGGCGGGCAATCAGCCCCAGCATTTT
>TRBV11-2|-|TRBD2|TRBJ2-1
CASSSQGVPWGGNEQFF
TGTGCCAGCAGCTCCCAAGGAGTGCCGTGGGGGGGGAATGAGCAGTTCTTC
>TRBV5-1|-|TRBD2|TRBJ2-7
CASSWGAGGSEQYF
TGCGCCAGCAGTTGGGGGGCGGGGGGCAGCGAGCAGTACTTC
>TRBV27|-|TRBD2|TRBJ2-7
CASSPGGLAPGSYEQYF
TGTGCCAGCAGCCCCGGGGGACTAGCGCCCGGCTCCTACGAGCAGTACTTC
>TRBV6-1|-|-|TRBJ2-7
CASSDGWYEQYF
TGTGCCAGCAGTGACGGTTGGTACGAGCAGTACTTC
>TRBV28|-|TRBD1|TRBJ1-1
CASSPTGQGRNTEAFF
TGTGCCAGCAGTCCCACGGGACAGGGGCGAAACACTGAAGCTTTCTTT
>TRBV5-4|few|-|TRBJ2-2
CASSVQGNTGELFF
TGTGCCAGCTCCGTCCAGGGGAACACCGGGGAGCTGTTTTTT
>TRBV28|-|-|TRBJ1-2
CASRRTRGAGNYGYTF
TGTGCCAGCAGACGGACAAGGGGCGCAGGGAACTATGGCTACACCTTC
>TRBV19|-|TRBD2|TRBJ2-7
CASRTTSANTYEQYF
TGTGCCAGTAGGACGACTAGCGCTAACACCTACGAGCAGTACTTC
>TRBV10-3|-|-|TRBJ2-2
CAISSGNANTGELFF
TGTGCCATCAGCTCCGGGAACGCGAACACCGGGGAGCTGTTTTTT
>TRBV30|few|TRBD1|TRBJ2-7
CAWSGPRQGLGYEQYF
TGTGCCTGGAGTGGGCCCCGACAGGGTCTAGGCTACGAGCAGTACTTC
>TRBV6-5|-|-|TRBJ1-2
CASSYSSYYGYTF
TGTGCCAGCAGTTACTCGTCTTACTATGGCTACACCTTC
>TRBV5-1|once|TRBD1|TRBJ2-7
CASTPGQGFYEQYF
TGCGCCAGCACCCCGGGACAGGGTTTCTACGAGCAGTACTTC
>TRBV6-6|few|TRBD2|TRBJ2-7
CASRDSGRARNEQYF
TGTGCCAGCAGGGATAGCGGGAGGGCCAGAAACGAGCAGTACTTC